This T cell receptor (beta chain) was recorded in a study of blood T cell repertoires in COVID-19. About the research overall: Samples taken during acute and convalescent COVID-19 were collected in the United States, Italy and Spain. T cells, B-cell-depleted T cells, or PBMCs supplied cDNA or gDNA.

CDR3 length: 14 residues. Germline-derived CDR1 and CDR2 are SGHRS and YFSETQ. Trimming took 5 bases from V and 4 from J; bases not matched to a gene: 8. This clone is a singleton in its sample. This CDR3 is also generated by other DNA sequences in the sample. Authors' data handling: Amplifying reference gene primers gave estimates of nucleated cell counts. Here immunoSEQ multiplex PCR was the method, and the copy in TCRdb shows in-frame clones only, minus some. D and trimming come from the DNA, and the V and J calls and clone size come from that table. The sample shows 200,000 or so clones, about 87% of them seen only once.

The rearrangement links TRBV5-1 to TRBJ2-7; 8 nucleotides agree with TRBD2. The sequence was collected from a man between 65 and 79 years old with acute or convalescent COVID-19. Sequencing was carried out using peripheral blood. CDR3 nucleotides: TGCGCCAGCAGTCCGGCCGGGGGGGCGTACGAGCAGTACTTC. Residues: CASSPAGGAYEQYF.